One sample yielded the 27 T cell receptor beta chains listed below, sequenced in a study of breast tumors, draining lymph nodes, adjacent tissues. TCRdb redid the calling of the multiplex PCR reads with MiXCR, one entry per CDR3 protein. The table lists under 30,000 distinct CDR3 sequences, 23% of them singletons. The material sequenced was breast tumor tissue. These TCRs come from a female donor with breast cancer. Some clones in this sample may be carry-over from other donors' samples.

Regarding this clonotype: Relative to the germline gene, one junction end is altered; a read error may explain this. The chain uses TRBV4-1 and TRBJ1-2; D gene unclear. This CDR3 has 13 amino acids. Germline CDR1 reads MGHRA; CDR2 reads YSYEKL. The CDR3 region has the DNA TGCGTCAGCAGTCAAGAGGGATACTATGGCTACACCTTC. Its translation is CVSSQEGYYGYTF.

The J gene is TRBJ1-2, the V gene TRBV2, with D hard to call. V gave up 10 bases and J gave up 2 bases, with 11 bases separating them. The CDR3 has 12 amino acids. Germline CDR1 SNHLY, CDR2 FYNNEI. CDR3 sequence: CAKMTGNYGYTF. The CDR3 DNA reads TGTGCCAAAATGACGGGAAACTATGGCTACACCTTC. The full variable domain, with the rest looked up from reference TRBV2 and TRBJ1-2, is EPEVTQTPSHQVTQMGQEVILRCVPISNHLYFYWYRQILGQKVEFLVSFYNNEISEKSEIFDDQFSVERPDGSNFTLKIRSTKLEDSAMYFCAKMTGNYGYTFGSGTRLTVV.

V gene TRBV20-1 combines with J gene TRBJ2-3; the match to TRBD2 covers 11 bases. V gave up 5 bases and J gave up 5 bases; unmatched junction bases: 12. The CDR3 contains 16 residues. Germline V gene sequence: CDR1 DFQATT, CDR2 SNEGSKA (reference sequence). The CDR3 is CSADILLAGAGDTQYF. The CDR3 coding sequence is TGCAGTGCTGACATACTACTAGCGGGAGCGGGAGATACGCAGTATTTT.

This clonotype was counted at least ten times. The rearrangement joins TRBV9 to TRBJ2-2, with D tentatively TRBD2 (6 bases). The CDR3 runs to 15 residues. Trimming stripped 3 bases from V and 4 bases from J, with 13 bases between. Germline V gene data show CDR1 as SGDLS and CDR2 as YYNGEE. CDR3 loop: CASSAPGTLTGELFF. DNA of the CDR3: TGTGCCAGCAGCGCCCCCGGGACTCTCACCGGGGAGCTGTTTTTT.

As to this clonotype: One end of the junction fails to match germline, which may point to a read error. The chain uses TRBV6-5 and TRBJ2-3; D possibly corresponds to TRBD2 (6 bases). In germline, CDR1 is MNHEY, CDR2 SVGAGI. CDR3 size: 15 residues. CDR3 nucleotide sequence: TGTGCCAGCAGTAGTAGAGGGAGGCGCACAGATACGCAGTGTTTT. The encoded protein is CASSSRGRRTDTQCF.

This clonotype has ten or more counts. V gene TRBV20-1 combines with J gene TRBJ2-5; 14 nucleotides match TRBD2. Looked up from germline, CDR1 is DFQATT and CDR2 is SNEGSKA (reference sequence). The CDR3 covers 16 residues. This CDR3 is CRITGTSGRGSETQYF. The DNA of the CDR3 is TGCAGAATTACCGGGACTAGCGGGAGAGGGAGTGAGACCCAGTACTTC.

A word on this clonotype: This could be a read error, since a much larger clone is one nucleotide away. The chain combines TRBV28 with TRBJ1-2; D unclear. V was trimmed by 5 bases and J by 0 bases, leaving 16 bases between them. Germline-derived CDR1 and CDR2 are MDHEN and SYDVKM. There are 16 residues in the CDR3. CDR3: CASSPLGVPPNYGYTF. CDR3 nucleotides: TGTGCCAGCAGTCCCCTGGGAGTGCCCCCTAACTATGGCTACACCTTC.

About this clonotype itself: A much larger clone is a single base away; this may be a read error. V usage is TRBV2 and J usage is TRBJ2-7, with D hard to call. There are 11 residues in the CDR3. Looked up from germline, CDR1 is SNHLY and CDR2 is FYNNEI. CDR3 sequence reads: CASRVSYEQCF. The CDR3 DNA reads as TGTGCCAGCAGGGTGTCCTACGAGCAGTGCTTC.

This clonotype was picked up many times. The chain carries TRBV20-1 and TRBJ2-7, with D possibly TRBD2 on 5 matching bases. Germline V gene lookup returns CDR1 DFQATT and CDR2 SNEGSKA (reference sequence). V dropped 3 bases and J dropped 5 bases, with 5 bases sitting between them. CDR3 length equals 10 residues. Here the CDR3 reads CSASGNEQYF. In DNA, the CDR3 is TGCAGTGCTAGCGGGAACGAGCAGTACTTC.

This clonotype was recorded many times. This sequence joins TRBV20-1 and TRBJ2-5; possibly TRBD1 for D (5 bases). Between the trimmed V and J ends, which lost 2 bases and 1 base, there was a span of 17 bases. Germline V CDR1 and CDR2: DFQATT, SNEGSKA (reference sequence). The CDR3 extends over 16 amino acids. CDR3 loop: CSARILRNGAQETQYF. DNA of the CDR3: TGCAGTGCTAGAATTCTTCGCAATGGGGCCCAAGAGACCCAGTACTTC.

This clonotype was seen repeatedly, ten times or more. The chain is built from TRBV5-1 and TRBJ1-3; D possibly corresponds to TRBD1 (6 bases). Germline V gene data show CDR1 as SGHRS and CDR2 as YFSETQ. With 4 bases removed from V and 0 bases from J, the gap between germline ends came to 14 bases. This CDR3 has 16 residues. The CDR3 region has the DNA TGCGCCAGCAGCGTCTCGACAGGCAACTCTGGAAACACCATATATTTT. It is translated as CASSVSTGNSGNTIYF.

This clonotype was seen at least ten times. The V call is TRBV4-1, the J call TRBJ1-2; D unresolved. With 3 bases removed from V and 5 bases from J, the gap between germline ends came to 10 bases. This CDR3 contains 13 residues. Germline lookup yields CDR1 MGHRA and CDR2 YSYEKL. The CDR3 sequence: CASSHQDTYGYTF. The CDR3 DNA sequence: TGCGCCAGCAGCCACCAAGACACTTATGGCTACACCTTC.

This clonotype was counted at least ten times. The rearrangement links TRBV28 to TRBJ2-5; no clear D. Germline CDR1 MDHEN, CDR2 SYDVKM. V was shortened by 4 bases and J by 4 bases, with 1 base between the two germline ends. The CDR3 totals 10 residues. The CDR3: CASSSETQYF. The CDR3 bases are TGTGCCAGCAGTTCAGAGACCCAGTACTTC.

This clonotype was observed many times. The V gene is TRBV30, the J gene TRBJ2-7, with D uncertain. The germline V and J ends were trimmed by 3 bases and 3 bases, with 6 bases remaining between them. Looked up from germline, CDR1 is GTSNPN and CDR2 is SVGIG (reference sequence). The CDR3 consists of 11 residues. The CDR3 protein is CAWSADYEQYF. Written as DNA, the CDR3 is TGTGCCTGGAGCGCGGACTACGAGCAGTACTTC.

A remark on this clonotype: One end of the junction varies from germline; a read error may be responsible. The CDR3, as DNA: TGTGCCACCAGTGAGTCCGGCGGAAACTACGGCTACACCTTC. Amino acid sequence: CATSESGGNYGYTF. The chain recombines TRBV10-3 with TRBJ1-2; no clear D. Germline loops: CDR1 ENHRY, CDR2 SYGVKD. This CDR3 contains 14 residues.

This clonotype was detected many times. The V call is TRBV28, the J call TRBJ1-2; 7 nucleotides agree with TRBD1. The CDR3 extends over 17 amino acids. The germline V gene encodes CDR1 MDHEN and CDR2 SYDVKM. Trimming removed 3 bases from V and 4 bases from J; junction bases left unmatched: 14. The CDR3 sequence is CASSFDTTGVLTYGYTF. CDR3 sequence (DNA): TGTGCCAGCAGTTTCGACACAACAGGGGTATTAACCTATGGCTACACCTTC.

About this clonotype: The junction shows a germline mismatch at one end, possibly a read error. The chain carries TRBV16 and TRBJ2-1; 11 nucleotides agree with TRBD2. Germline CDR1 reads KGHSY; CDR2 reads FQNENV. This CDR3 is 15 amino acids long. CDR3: CASSLLSGRAGEQIF. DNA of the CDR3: TGTGCCAGCAGCCTACTTAGCGGGAGGGCAGGTGAGCAGATCTTC.

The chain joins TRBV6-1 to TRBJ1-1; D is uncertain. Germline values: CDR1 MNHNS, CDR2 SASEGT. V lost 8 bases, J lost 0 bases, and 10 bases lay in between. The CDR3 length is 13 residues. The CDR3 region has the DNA TGTGCCAGCGGCGAACCTTTGAACACTGAAGCTTTCTTT. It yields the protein CASGEPLNTEAFF.

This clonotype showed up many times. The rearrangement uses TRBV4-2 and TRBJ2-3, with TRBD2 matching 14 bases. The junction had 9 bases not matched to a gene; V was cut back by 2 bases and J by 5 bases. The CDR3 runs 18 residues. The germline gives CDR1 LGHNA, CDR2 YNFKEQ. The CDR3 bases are TGTGCCAGCAGCCAAAGGCTTGGGACTAGCGGGAGTAAAGATACGCAGTATTTT. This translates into CASSQRLGTSGSKDTQYF.

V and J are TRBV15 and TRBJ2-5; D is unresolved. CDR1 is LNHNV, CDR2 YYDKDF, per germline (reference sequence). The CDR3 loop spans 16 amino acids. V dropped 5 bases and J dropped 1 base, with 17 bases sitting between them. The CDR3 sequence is CATSLPFQAGQETQYF. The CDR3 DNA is TGTGCCACCAGCCTCCCCTTCCAGGCAGGCCAAGAGACCCAGTACTTC.

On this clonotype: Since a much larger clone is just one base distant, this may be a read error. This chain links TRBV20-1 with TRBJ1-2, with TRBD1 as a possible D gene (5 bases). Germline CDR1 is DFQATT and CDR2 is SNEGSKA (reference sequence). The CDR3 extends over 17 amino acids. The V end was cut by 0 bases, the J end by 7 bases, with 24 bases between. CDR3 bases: TGCAGTGCTAGAGATTTCCAGGGTTATACCCCTTTCTGTGGCTACACCTTC. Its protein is CSARDFQGYTPFCGYTF.

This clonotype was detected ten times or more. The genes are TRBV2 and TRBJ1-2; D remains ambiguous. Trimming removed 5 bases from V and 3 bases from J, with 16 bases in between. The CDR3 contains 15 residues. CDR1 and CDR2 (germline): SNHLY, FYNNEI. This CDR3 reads CASSPPHAAYYGYTF. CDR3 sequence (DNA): TGTGCCAGCAGTCCACCTCATGCAGCGTACTATGGCTACACCTTC.

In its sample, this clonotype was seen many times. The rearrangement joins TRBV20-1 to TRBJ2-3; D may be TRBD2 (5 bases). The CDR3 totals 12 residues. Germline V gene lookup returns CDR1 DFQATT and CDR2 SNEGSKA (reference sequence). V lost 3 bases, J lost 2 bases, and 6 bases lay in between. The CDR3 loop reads CSASGITDTQYF. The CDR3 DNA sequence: TGCAGTGCTAGCGGGATCACAGATACGCAGTATTTT.

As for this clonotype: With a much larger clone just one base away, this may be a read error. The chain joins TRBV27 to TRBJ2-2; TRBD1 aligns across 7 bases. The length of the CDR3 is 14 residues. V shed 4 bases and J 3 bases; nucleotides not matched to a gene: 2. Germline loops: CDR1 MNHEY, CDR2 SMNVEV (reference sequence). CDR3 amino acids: CASSWDRDTGELFF. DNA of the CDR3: TGTGCCAGCAGTTGGGACAGAGACACCGGGGAGCTGTTTTTT.

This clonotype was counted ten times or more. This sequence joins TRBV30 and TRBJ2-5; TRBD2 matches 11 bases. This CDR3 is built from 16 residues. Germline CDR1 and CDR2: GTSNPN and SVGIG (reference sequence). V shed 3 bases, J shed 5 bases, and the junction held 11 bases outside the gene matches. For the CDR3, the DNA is TGTGCCTGGAGCGCTGGACTAGCGGGCCTTAGGGAGACCCAGTACTTC. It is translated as CAWSAGLAGLRETQYF.

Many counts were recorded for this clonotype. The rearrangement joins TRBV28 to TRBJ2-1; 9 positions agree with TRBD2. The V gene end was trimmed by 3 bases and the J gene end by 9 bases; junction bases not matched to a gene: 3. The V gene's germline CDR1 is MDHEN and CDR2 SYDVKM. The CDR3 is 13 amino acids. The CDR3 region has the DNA TGTGCCAGCAGTTTGTCGGGACTAGCTGAGCAGTTCTTC. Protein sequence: CASSLSGLAEQFF.

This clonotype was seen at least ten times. CDR3 sequence (DNA): TGTGCCAGCAGTTACGACAGGCCCAGTGGGCCCCTCCACTTT. Translation: CASSYDRPSGPLHF. The J gene is TRBJ1-6, the V gene TRBV6-5; possibly TRBD1 for D (6 bases). V was cut by 2 bases and J by 13 bases, with 15 bases left in between. The germline gives CDR1 MNHEY, CDR2 SVGAGI. The length of the CDR3 is 14 residues.